This TCR beta chain comes out of a study of T cell clones after liver transplantation. Study background: A pre-transplant mixed lymphocyte reaction with TCRbeta sequencing defined graft-donor-reactive clones followed in post-transplant blood. Until 12-24 months post-transplant, subjects got standard immunosuppression and no induction. General study findings and limits: In most of the 8 subjects, circulating graft-donor-reactive CD4 TCRbeta sequences fell significantly after transplant.

CDR3 length equals 14 residues. Germline CDR1 MDHEN, CDR2 SYDVKM. V lost 7 bases to trimming and J lost 5 bases, with 14 bases between them. A word on this clone: Its antigen is still unknown.

Sorting of unstimulated PBMCs yielded separate CD3+CD4+ and CD3+CD8+ fractions. The assay was immunoSEQ multiplex PCR, and TCRdb's table has in-frame clones only and misses some. The sample comprises 55,000 or so clones, about two thirds of which are singletons, and roughly 15% rests with the top ten. J is TRBJ1-4 and V is TRBV28, with D unclear. The sequence derives from a human donor who received a liver transplant. Material: CD4+ T cells from blood, obtained before liver transplant. This chain's CDR3 is CASTRGDRNEKLFF. The DNA of the CDR3 is TGTGCCAGCACCCGGGGAGATAGGAATGAAAAACTGTTTTTT.